Here is one TCR beta chain with its context. Which antigen it targets is not known. One end of the junction does not line up with germline, which may come from a read error. This sample was taken from a study of T cell repertoires and leukemia-associated antigens (dated by TCRdb to about 2019). The study in broad terms: Each sample yielded about 5.1 to 7 million read pairs and roughly 3.3 to 5.0 million effective reads, roughly 16 million effective reads overall. Using in vitro peptide stimulation of healthy T cells, the study sought to determine the antigen recognized by a TCR Vbeta21 clone earlier detected in CML patients. Points the paper makes about the study in general: The antigen specificity and function of the expanded clones were not directly tested and needed further investigation. The four groups showed no significant differences in numbers of Vbeta genes (about 59), Jbeta genes (under 15), VDJ rearrangements, or unique CDR3s.

CD3+ T cells were initially rested overnight at roughly 2.5 million cells/mL in RPMI 1640 lacking fetal bovine serum. Following the manufacturer's instructions, MACS immunomagnetic beads were used to pull CD3+ T cells out of the PBMCs. TRIzol reagent was used to extract total RNA from the cultured T cells. 5' rapid amplification of cDNA ends (5'RACE) was the method used to amplify TCRbeta libraries from the RNA. Library concentration and integrity were checked with Qubit, an Agilent instrument, and quantitative PCR before sequencing. Sequencing of qualified libraries was performed on Illumina HiSeq or MiSeq by a commercial service provider. Per the source publication's procedure: TCR sequences in each sample were identified using MiXCR version 1.8.2. To qualify, a clone needed a CDR3 longer than four amino acids, an in-frame nucleotide length, and no stop codon. A read containing the complete CDR3 structure was counted as an effective read. RT-PCR with 24 Vbeta primers, GeneScan spectratyping, and Sanger sequencing were used to validate expanded clones. TCRdb trimmed public reads at Q25 via fastp, called clones via MiXCR and kept in-frame beta chains. All rows with the same CDR3 protein become a single entry with the most common DNA and genes. TCRdb, rather than the study authors, made the V and J calls. The sample table lists roughly 10,000 distinct CDR3 sequences, 40% to 45% of them with a count of one. The biggest ten clones account for about a quarter of the sample.

CDR1 and CDR2 are drawn from the germline V gene: ENHRY, SYGVKD. The CDR3 runs 16 residues from the cysteine to the phenylalanine. Only CDR3 DNA remains: 48 bases, in frame from the first base. The TCR was taken from a female donor in good health. The V and J genes are TRBV10-3 and TRBJ1-3; TRBD1 could be the D gene, as 6 bases match. The source material was CD3+ T cells sorted from blood and cultured. Read as DNA, the sequence is TGTGGCATCAGTGAAAAAGGGGGTAACTCTGGAAACACCATATATTTT. Its protein reads: CGISEKGGNSGNTIYF.